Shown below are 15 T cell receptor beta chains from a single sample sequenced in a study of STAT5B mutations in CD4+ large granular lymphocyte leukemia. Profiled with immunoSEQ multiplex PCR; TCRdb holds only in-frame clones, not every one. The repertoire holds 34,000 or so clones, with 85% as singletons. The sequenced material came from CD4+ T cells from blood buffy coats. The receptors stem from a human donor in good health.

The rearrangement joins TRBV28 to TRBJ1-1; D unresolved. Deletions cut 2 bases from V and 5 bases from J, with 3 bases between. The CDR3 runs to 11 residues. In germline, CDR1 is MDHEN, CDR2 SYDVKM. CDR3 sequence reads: CASSLRTEAFF. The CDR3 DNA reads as TGTGCCAGCAGTTTACGGACTGAAGCTTTCTTT.

CDR3 nucleotide sequence: TGTGCCAGCAGCTTTACCACCAGATCCTACGAGCAGTACTTC. Translation: CASSFTTRSYEQYF. The chain couples TRBV5-6 to TRBJ2-7; D remains unclear. The V gene lost 2 bases and the J gene lost 1 base, with 10 bases spanning the gap. The CDR3 has 14 amino acids. CDR1 is SGHDT and CDR2 is YYEEEE in the germline V gene. Based on the CDR3 plus reference TRBV5-6 and TRBJ2-7, the full variable domain is DAGVTQSPTHLIKTRGQQVTLRCSPKSGHDTVSWYQQALGQGPQFIFQYYEEEERQRGNFPDRFSGHQFPNYSSELNVNALLLGDSALYLCASSFTTRSYEQYFGPGTRLTVT.

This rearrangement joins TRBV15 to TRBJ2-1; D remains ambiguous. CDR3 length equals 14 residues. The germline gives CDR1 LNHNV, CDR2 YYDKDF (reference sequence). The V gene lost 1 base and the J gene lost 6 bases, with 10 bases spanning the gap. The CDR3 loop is CATSRVVIPNEQFF. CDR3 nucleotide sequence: TGTGCCACCAGCAGAGTAGTCATCCCCAATGAGCAGTTCTTC.

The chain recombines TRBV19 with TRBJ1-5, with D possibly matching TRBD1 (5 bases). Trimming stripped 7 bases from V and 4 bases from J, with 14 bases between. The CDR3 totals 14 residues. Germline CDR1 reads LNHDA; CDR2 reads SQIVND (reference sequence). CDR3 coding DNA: TGTGCCAGTACCTGGCAGGGCCTTAATCAGCCCCAGCATTTT. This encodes CASTWQGLNQPQHF.

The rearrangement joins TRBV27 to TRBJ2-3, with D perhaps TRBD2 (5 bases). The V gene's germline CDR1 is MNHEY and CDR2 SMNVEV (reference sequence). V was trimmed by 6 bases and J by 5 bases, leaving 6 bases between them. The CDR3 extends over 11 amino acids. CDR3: CASRLGDTQYF. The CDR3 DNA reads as TGTGCCAGCAGACTAGGAGATACGCAGTATTTT.

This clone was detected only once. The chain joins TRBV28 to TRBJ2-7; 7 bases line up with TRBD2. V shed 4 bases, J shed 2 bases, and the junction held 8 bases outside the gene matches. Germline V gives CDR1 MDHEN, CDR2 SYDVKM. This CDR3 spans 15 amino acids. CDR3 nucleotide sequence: TGTGCCAGCAGTTCCGGTGGGGGGGGAACCTACGAGCAGTACTTC. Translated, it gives CASSSGGGGTYEQYF.

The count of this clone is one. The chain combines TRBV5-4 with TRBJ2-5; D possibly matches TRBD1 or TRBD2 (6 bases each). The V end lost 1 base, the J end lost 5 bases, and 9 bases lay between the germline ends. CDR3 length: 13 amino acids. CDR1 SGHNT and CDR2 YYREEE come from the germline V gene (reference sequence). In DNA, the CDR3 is TGTGCCAGCAGCTTGCTAGGGGGGGAGACCCAGTACTTC. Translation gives CASSLLGGETQYF.

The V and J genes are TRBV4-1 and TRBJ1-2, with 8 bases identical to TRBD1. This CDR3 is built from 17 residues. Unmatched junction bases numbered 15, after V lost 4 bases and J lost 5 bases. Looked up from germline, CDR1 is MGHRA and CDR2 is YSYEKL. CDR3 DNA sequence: TGCGCCAGCAGCCCCGACCCTTGGACAGGGAAGGGGTATGGCTACACCTTC. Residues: CASSPDPWTGKGYGYTF.

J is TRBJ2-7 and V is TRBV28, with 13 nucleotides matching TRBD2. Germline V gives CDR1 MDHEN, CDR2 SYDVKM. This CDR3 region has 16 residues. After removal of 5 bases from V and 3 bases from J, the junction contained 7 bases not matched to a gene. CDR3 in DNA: TGTGCCAGCAGTATCACCGGGACTAGCGGGGACTACGAGCAGTACTTC. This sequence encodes CASSITGTSGDYEQYF.

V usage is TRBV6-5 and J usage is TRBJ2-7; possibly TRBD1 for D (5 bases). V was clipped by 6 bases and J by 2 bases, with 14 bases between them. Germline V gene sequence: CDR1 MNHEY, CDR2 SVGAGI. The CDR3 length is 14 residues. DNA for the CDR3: TGTGCCAGCAGGCCAGGGTCACCTACCTACGAGCAGTACTTC. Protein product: CASRPGSPTYEQYF.

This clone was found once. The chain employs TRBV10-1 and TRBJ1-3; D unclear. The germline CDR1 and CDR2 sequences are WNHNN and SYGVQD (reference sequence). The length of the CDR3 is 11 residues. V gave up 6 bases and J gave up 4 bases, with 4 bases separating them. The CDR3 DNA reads TGCGCCAGCAGCGGAGGAAACACCATATATTTT. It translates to CASSGGNTIYF.

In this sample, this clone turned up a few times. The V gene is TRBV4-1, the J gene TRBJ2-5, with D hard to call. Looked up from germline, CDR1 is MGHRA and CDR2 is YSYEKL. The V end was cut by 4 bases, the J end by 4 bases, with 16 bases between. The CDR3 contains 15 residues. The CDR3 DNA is TGCGCCAGCAGCCCCGAAGATGCTCCGCGAGAGACCCAGTACTTC. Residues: CASSPEDAPRETQYF.

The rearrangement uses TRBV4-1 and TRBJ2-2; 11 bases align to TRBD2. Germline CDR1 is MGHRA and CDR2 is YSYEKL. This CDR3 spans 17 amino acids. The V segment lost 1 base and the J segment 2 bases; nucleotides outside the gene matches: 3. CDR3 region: CASSQVGLAANTGELFF. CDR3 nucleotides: TGCGCCAGCAGCCAAGTGGGACTAGCGGCTAACACCGGGGAGCTGTTTTTT.

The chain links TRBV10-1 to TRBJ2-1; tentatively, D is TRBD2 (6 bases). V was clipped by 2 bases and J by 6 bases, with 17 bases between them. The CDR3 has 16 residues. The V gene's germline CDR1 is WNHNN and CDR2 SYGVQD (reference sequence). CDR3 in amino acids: CASSEGGTGVSNEQFF. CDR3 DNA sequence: TGCGCCAGCAGTGAGGGGGGAACGGGAGTGTCCAATGAGCAGTTCTTC.

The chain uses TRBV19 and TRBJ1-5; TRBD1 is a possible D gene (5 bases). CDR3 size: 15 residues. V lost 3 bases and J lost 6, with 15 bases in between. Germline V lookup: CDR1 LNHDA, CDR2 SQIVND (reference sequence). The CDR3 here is CASSISADTGQPQHF. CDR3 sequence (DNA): TGTGCCAGTAGTATTTCCGCGGACACGGGTCAGCCCCAGCATTTT.